What follows are 28 T cell receptor beta chains derived from one specimen sequenced in a study of a mutant IDH1 vaccine in newly diagnosed glioma. The time point here: week 47, end of study. All doses held 300 ug of mutant IDH1 20-mer peptide, with topical imiquimod. These receptors lack a known antigen. Assay used: immunoSEQ multiplex PCR; TCRdb lists only in-frame clones, some missing. The sample shows some 50,000 clones, roughly 61% of them seen only once. The sample here was peripheral blood mononuclear cells (PBMCs), taken from a glioma patient whose treatment included an IDH1 peptide vaccine. These receptors were obtained from a man aged 35-49 years with glioma. Some clones in this sample may be carry-over from other donors' samples.

The chain is built from TRBV7-9 and TRBJ2-5; D gene ambiguous. Trimming shortened V by 5 bases and J by 4 bases, and 14 bases separated the two germline ends. Looked up from germline, CDR1 is SEHNR and CDR2 is FQNEAQ (reference sequence). The CDR3 has 14 amino acids. The CDR3, as DNA: TGTGCCAGCAGCCCCAACAAGGGTCGAGAGACCCAGTACTTC. This sequence encodes CASSPNKGRETQYF.

The chain recombines TRBV5-6 with TRBJ1-1; D unresolved. The germline V gene encodes CDR1 SGHDT and CDR2 YYEEEE. CDR3 length: 12 residues. The V and J ends lost 4 bases and 4 bases respectively, with 8 bases between them. The CDR3 DNA follows: TGTGCCAGCAGCCAGGAATCCACTGAAGCTTTCTTT. Its translation: CASSQESTEAFF.

This clone was recorded a few times. The V gene is TRBV6-5, the J gene TRBJ1-5; D not resolved. Trimming took 0 bases from V and 7 from J, leaving 10 bases between them. Germline V gene sequence: CDR1 MNHEY, CDR2 SVGAGI. The CDR3 sequence is 14 residues long. This chain's CDR3 is CASSYSMNAQPQHF. CDR3 DNA sequence: TGTGCCAGCAGTTACTCGATGAATGCCCAGCCCCAGCATTTT.

The V and J genes are TRBV7-9 and TRBJ1-1; D is undetermined. The CDR3 consists of 14 residues. The V and J ends lost 6 bases and 1 base respectively, with 12 bases between them. CDR1 is SEHNR, CDR2 FQNEAQ, per germline (reference sequence). CDR3 amino acids: CASSSWRGNTEAFF. CDR3 bases: TGTGCCAGCAGTTCGTGGCGGGGGAACACTGAAGCTTTCTTT.

The chain is built from TRBV7-6 and TRBJ1-5; TRBD1 agrees at 8 bases. V shed 5 bases and J 5 bases; nucleotides not matched to a gene: 5. The germline V gene encodes CDR1 SGHVS and CDR2 FNYEAQ. The CDR3 runs to 14 residues. The CDR3 here is CASSRNRGDQPQHF. CDR3 nucleotides: TGTGCCAGCAGCCGTAACAGGGGGGATCAGCCCCAGCATTTT.

This chain uses TRBV11-2 with TRBJ2-5; possibly TRBD2 for D (7 bases). There are 18 residues in the CDR3. Germline V lookup: CDR1 SGHAT, CDR2 FQNNGV. V lost 5 bases to trimming and J lost 1 base, with 23 bases between them. The CDR3 protein is CASSINGGPLQPQETQYF. The CDR3 bases are TGTGCCAGCAGCATCAACGGGGGGCCGCTCCAACCCCAAGAGACCCAGTACTTC.

This rearrangement joins TRBV14 to TRBJ2-7; D unclear. The V and J ends lost 6 bases and 6 bases respectively, with 15 bases between them. Germline loops: CDR1 SGHDN, CDR2 FVKESK. This CDR3 spans 13 amino acids. This CDR3 reads CASSQTEMSEQYF. The CDR3 coding sequence is TGTGCCAGCAGTCAAACCGAGATGAGCGAGCAGTACTTC.

The chain couples TRBV19 to TRBJ1-4; D call uncertain. The CDR3 runs to 14 residues. Germline V CDR1 and CDR2: LNHDA, SQIVND (reference sequence). The V end lost 4 bases, the J end lost 2 bases, and 8 bases lay between the germline ends. CDR3 bases: TGTGCCAGTAGTAGGGGTAGCACTAATGAAAAACTGTTTTTT. Protein product: CASSRGSTNEKLFF.

This clone was found a few times. CDR3: CASSPTGGTQPQHF. The DNA for the CDR3 is TGTGCCAGTAGTCCAACAGGGGGAACTCAGCCCCAGCATTTT. V gene TRBV19 combines with J gene TRBJ1-5; 8 bases map to TRBD1. The CDR3 runs to 14 residues. The J segment lost 6 bases and the V segment lost 5 bases, leaving 6 bases of the junction unmatched. CDR1 LNHDA and CDR2 SQIVND come from the germline V gene (reference sequence).

The rearrangement links TRBV2 to TRBJ2-5; 10 bases agree with TRBD2. This CDR3 spans 16 amino acids. Germline V lookup: CDR1 SNHLY, CDR2 FYNNEI. Trimming at V came to 9 bases and at J to 2 bases, leaving 12 bases not matched to a gene. The CDR3 nucleotides are TGTGCCAGTGGGAGGCGGACTAGCGGAGAACAAGAGACCCAGTACTTC. Its protein product is CASGRRTSGEQETQYF.

The chain uses TRBV7-9 and TRBJ2-5; the D gene is possibly TRBD1 (6 bases). The CDR3 has 14 amino acids. The germline gives CDR1 SEHNR, CDR2 FQNEAQ (reference sequence). The germline V and J ends were trimmed by 6 bases and 5 bases, with 16 bases remaining between them. For the CDR3, the DNA is TGTGCCAGCAGGGGGGACGGAGGACAGGAGACCCAGTACTTC. This codes for CASRGDGGQETQYF.

This rearrangement joins TRBV7-9 to TRBJ1-1; D gene ambiguous. The CDR3 consists of 15 residues. Germline lookup yields CDR1 SEHNR and CDR2 FQNEAQ (reference sequence). The V and J ends lost 5 bases and 4 bases respectively, with 17 bases between them. The CDR3 protein is CASSPTTATGTEAFF. CDR3 nucleotides: TGTGCCAGCAGCCCCACCACCGCCACGGGCACTGAAGCTTTCTTT.

V gene TRBV7-9 combines with J gene TRBJ1-1, with a tentative D call TRBD1 (6 bases). Trimming left V 0 bases short and J 5 bases short, with 13 bases between. The germline gives CDR1 SEHNR, CDR2 FQNEAQ (reference sequence). This CDR3 region has 15 residues. The CDR3, as DNA: TGTGCCAGCAGCTTAGCGGGGCAGGGGAGGACTGAAGCTTTCTTT. This encodes CASSLAGQGRTEAFF. The whole variable domain, filled in from reference TRBV7-9 and TRBJ1-1, reads DTGVSQNPRHKITKRGQNVTFRCDPISEHNRLYWYRQTLGQGPEFLTYFQNEAQLEKSRLLSDRFSAERPKGSFSTLEIQRTEQGDSAMYLCASSLAGQGRTEAFFGQGTRLTVV.

The rearrangement links TRBV18 to TRBJ2-5, with 12 bases matching TRBD1. With V trimmed by 5 bases and J by 5 bases, 6 bases remained unmatched. CDR1 is KGHSH and CDR2 is LQKENI in the germline V gene. The CDR3 has 15 residues. The CDR3 here is CASSSGQGARETQYF. The CDR3, as DNA: TGTGCCAGCTCATCGGGACAGGGGGCGCGTGAGACCCAGTACTTC.

The V and J genes are TRBV6-6 and TRBJ1-5; tentatively, D is TRBD1 (5 bases). Per germline, CDR1 MNHNY and CDR2 SVGAGI (reference sequence). The CDR3 totals 14 residues. V lost 0 bases to trimming and J lost 6 bases, with 9 bases between them. CDR3 amino acids: CASSYSGEGQPQHF. The CDR3 DNA is TGTGCCAGCAGTTACTCGGGGGAGGGTCAGCCCCAGCATTTT.

CDR3 sequence reads: CASSLRGVSTDTQYF. The CDR3 bases are TGTGCCAGCAGCTTACGGGGGGTCAGCACAGATACGCAGTATTTT. The V and J genes are TRBV5-5 and TRBJ2-3; 7 bases align to TRBD2. The germline CDR1 and CDR2 sequences are SGHKS and YYEKEE (reference sequence). There are 15 residues in the CDR3. Trimming removed 2 bases from V and 0 bases from J; junction bases left unmatched: 3.

The chain combines TRBV19 with TRBJ2-3; unclear D gene. Trimming took off 5 bases at V and 2 bases at J, with 11 bases between the two ends. The germline gives CDR1 LNHDA, CDR2 SQIVND (reference sequence). The CDR3 consists of 14 residues. The CDR3 DNA sequence: TGTGCCAGTAGTCTATACACCTTCACAGATACGCAGTATTTT. Translation: CASSLYTFTDTQYF.

CDR3: CAWSEQGHTEAFF. The CDR3 nucleotides are TGTGCCTGGAGTGAGCAGGGCCACACTGAAGCTTTCTTT. The J gene is TRBJ1-1, the V gene TRBV30; D is perhaps TRBD1 (5 bases). V was trimmed by 1 base and J by 3 bases, leaving 9 bases between them. CDR3 length equals 13 residues. Germline CDR1 reads GTSNPN; CDR2 reads SVGIG (reference sequence).

This clone was recorded many times. The V call is TRBV7-3, the J call TRBJ1-1, with D possibly being TRBD1 (6 bases). The CDR3 contains 13 residues. Germline assignment: CDR1 SGHTA and CDR2 FQGTGA. Between the trimmed V and J ends, which lost 7 bases and 4 bases, there was a span of 13 bases. The CDR3 nucleotides read TGTGCCAGCAAAGGGGGGTTGGGCACTGAAGCTTTCTTT. It is translated as CASKGGLGTEAFF.

The chain has TRBV5-6 and TRBJ1-4; 9 positions agree with TRBD1. V dropped 0 bases and J dropped 5; count of bases not matched to a gene: 2. Germline CDR1 and CDR2: SGHDT and YYEEEE. This CDR3 contains 15 residues. The CDR3 sequence is CASSLAGTGNEKLFF. The CDR3 nucleotides read TGTGCCAGCAGCTTGGCCGGGACAGGGAATGAAAAACTGTTTTTT.

In this sample, this clone turned up a few times. The V call is TRBV2, the J call TRBJ1-2, with 7 bases lining up with TRBD1. The V segment lost 3 bases and the J segment 5 bases; nucleotides outside the gene matches: 6. The CDR3 runs 14 residues. Germline CDR1 reads SNHLY; CDR2 reads FYNNEI. This chain's CDR3 is CASSDAGTEYGYTF. CDR3 DNA: TGTGCCAGCAGTGACGCCGGGACAGAGTATGGCTACACCTTC.

This clone is termed medium-sized. This chain uses TRBV6-6 with TRBJ1-4; D unresolved. CDR1 is MNHNY, CDR2 SVGAGI, per germline (reference sequence). With 5 bases removed from V and 3 bases from J, the gap between germline ends came to 13 bases. The CDR3 totals 15 residues. The DNA for the CDR3 is TGTGCCAGCAGTCCCGAGGGTTGGGCTAATGAAAAACTGTTTTTT. Amino acid sequence: CASSPEGWANEKLFF.

This clone was detected only a few times. The gene calls are TRBV19 and TRBJ1-2; unclear D gene. This CDR3 is built from 14 residues. V lost 3 bases to trimming and J lost 5 bases, with 13 bases between them. Germline lookup yields CDR1 LNHDA and CDR2 SQIVND (reference sequence). CDR3 in amino acids: CASSIRTGKYGYTF. The CDR3 DNA reads TGTGCCAGTAGTATCAGGACGGGAAAATATGGCTACACCTTC.

The CDR3 DNA reads as TGCGCCAGCAGCCAGGCCGGGACAGACTTAAACTATGGCTACACCTTC. As protein: CASSQAGTDLNYGYTF. The chain employs TRBV4-1 and TRBJ1-2, with 7 bases fitting TRBD1. The CDR3 loop spans 16 amino acids. CDR1 and CDR2 from the germline V gene are MGHRA and YSYEKL. V gave up 3 bases and J gave up 2 bases; unmatched junction bases: 9.

V usage is TRBV5-1 and J usage is TRBJ2-7, with 11 bases fitting TRBD2. Germline lookup yields CDR1 SGHRS and CDR2 YFSETQ. The CDR3 sequence is 14 residues long. The V and J ends lost 4 bases and 1 base, in that order; junction bases with no gene match: 1. For the CDR3, the DNA is TGCGCCAGCAGCGGGACTAGCGGATCCTACGAGCAGTACTTC. It is translated as CASSGTSGSYEQYF.

This chain uses TRBV7-8 with TRBJ1-3, with a tentative D call TRBD1 (5 bases). The CDR3 loop spans 15 amino acids. CDR1 SGHVS and CDR2 FQNEAQ come from the germline V gene. Trimming removed 4 bases at V and 4 bases at J, with 14 bases between. The CDR3 region has the DNA TGTGCCAGCAGCTCAGCGCGGGGGACGGGAAACACCATATATTTT. Translation gives CASSSARGTGNTIYF.

The chain links TRBV7-9 to TRBJ2-7; D ambiguous. In germline, CDR1 is SEHNR, CDR2 FQNEAQ (reference sequence). The CDR3 is 14 amino acids. Trimming cost V 5 bases and J 0 bases, with 11 bases left between them. The CDR3 coding sequence is TGTGCCAGCAGCCCCCGGTACAGCTCCTACGAGCAGTACTTC. Residues: CASSPRYSSYEQYF.

The CDR3 loop reads CASSPLEGTFSYEQYF. CDR3 nucleotides: TGCGCCAGCAGCCCTCTCGAGGGGACTTTTTCCTACGAGCAGTACTTC. The chain links TRBV5-1 to TRBJ2-7, with a tentative D call TRBD2 (6 bases). CDR3 length: 16 amino acids. Between the trimmed V and J ends, which lost 4 bases and 1 base, there was a span of 18 bases. In germline, CDR1 is SGHRS, CDR2 YFSETQ.